The 23 T cell receptor beta chains reported below all come from one sample, sequenced in a study of blood T cells in healthy people across ages. Primers used in a second PCR of roughly 6 to 12 cycles were a sample-barcoded 5' primer and a J-beta primer mix. TCRdb recomputed calls from the 5' RACE reads with MiXCR, one row per CDR3 protein. The data contain approximately 960,000 distinct CDR3 sequences, just under 30% of them singletons. This sample also appeared in a second study, on T cells of mothers and their children.

The sequencing sample was made of blood. These receptors originate from a woman in her thirties or forties in good health.

This clonotype was counted between two and nine times. The genes are TRBV28 and TRBJ2-7; tentative D call: TRBD1 (6 bases). V shed 8 bases and J shed 1 base, with 12 bases lying between them. CDR1 MDHEN and CDR2 SYDVKM come from the germline V gene. The CDR3 sequence is 13 residues long. The CDR3 sequence is CASHPTGSYEQYF. The CDR3 nucleotides are TGTGCCAGCCACCCTACAGGGTCCTACGAGCAGTACTTC.

In the case of this clonotype: A read error is possible here, since a much larger clone lies one base away. The V and J genes are TRBV3-1 and TRBJ2-1; tentatively, D is TRBD1 or TRBD2 (5 bases each). The germline V gene has CDR1 LGHDT and CDR2 YNNKEL (reference sequence). This CDR3 has 17 amino acids. Trimming left V 1 base short and J 12 bases short, with 25 bases between. CDR3 protein: CASSQVFPGRSLIGQFF. CDR3 nucleotides: TGTGCCAGCAGCCAAGTCTTCCCGGGACGGAGTCTTATTGGGCAGTTCTTC.

Ten or more counts support this clonotype. The CDR3 is CASSGQTGTDTQYF. DNA for the CDR3: TGTGCCAGCAGTGGACAGACTGGCACAGATACGCAGTATTTT. The rearrangement joins TRBV12-3 or TRBV12-4 to TRBJ2-3, with D possibly being TRBD1 (6 bases). CDR3 size: 14 residues. V was pared by 5 bases and J by 1 base, with 10 bases between.

There are many counts of this clonotype. The genes are TRBV25-1 and TRBJ2-7; 10 positions match TRBD1. The CDR3 consists of 14 residues. Germline CDR1 and CDR2: MGHDK and SYGVNS. Unmatched junction bases numbered 4, after V lost 4 bases and J lost 4 bases. The CDR3, as DNA: TGTGCCAGCAGTGTCCGGGACAGGGGATACGAGCAGTACTTC. This gives the protein CASSVRDRGYEQYF.

This clonotype was observed many times. The rearrangement uses TRBV7-9 and TRBJ2-1, with 11 bases that match TRBD2. The V segment lost 4 bases and the J segment 7 bases; nucleotides outside the gene matches: 3. Germline loops: CDR1 SEHNR, CDR2 FQNEAQ (reference sequence). CDR3 length equals 14 residues. This CDR3 reads CASSSTSGGNEQFF. The CDR3 nucleotides are TGTGCCAGCAGCTCAACTAGCGGGGGTAATGAGCAGTTCTTC.

This clonotype occurred a few times. The V call is TRBV5-1, the J call TRBJ2-1, with a tentative D call TRBD2 (5 bases). V was clipped by 0 bases and J by 6 bases, with 7 bases between them. CDR1 is SGHRS, CDR2 YFSETQ, per germline. The CDR3 is 13 amino acids. The chain's CDR3 is CASSLGLLNEQFF. The CDR3 DNA is TGCGCCAGCAGCTTGGGACTACTCAATGAGCAGTTCTTC.

This clonotype was recorded only once. V gene TRBV2 combines with J gene TRBJ1-1; D remains unclear. CDR3 size: 14 residues. The germline gives CDR1 SNHLY, CDR2 FYNNEI. Trimming took off 11 bases at V and 1 base at J, with 17 bases between the two ends. This CDR3 is CAGTEHGKNTEAFF. CDR3 DNA: TGTGCCGGCACCGAGCATGGAAAGAACACTGAAGCTTTCTTT.

This clonotype was picked up many times. The chain uses TRBV29-1 and TRBJ1-2; 7 nucleotides align to TRBD1. Germline CDR1 is SQVTM and CDR2 is ANQGSEA. Trimming removed 6 bases from V and 7 bases from J; junction bases left unmatched: 8. The CDR3 sequence is 12 residues long. The CDR3 sequence is CSVVTGRLGYTF. The CDR3 nucleotides read TGCAGCGTGGTGACAGGGAGACTTGGCTACACCTTC.

This rearrangement joins TRBV20-1 to TRBJ1-1; 7 positions agree with TRBD1. Looked up from germline, CDR1 is DFQATT and CDR2 is SNEGSKA (reference sequence). The CDR3 covers 17 residues. V gave up 0 bases and J gave up 1 base; unmatched junction bases: 11. The CDR3 spells CSARDLTQGKGNTEAFF. The DNA of the CDR3 is TGCAGTGCTAGAGATCTTACACAGGGGAAGGGGAACACTGAAGCTTTCTTT.

Only one count was recorded for this clonotype. A much larger clonotype is one base distant, so this may be a read error. The CDR3 DNA sequence: TGTGCCAGCAGCTTAGGTGTCAGGCTCCAAGCGGATGAAAAACTGTTTTTT. Its translation: CASSLGVRLQADEKLFF. The chain is built from TRBV7-6 and TRBJ1-4; unclear D gene. The CDR3 length is 17 residues. CDR1 SGHVS and CDR2 FNYEAQ come from the germline V gene. V was trimmed by 1 base and J by 6 bases, leaving 18 bases between them.

For this clonotype: Sequence at one end of the junction differs from germline and may be a read error. The chain couples TRBV4-3 to TRBJ2-1; D gene unclear. The CDR3 consists of 13 residues. In germline, CDR1 is LGHNA, CDR2 YSLEER. The CDR3 DNA reads TGCGCCAGCGGCCAAATCCAACATGATGAGCAGTTCTTC. It yields the protein CASGQIQHDEQFF.

V and J are TRBV7-3 and TRBJ2-3; D is possibly TRBD2 (7 bases). The germline V gene has CDR1 SGHTA and CDR2 FQGTGA. The length of the CDR3 is 16 residues. The CDR3 DNA reads as TGTGTCGGCAGCCCCTCTCTCGGGGGGCGGACAGATACGCAGTATTTT. Its protein product is CVGSPSLGGRTDTQYF.

As for this clonotype: This clone may be a read error of a much larger clone one base away. The chain is built from TRBV29-1 and TRBJ2-7, with TRBD1 matching 9 bases. The CDR3 is made up of 14 amino acids. The V gene's germline CDR1 is SQVTM and CDR2 ANQGSEA. The CDR3 sequence: CNVEDTGGGYEQYF. DNA for the CDR3: TGCAACGTTGAAGATACAGGGGGCGGATACGAGCAGTACTTC.

The genes are TRBV20-1 and TRBJ2-6, with D possibly being TRBD2 (6 bases). CDR1 DFQATT and CDR2 SNEGSKA come from the germline V gene (reference sequence). Trimming took 6 bases from V and 0 from J, leaving 12 bases between them. The CDR3 totals 15 residues. The CDR3 sequence is CSAKTGSSGANVLTF. CDR3 DNA: TGCAGTGCAAAAACCGGGAGCTCTGGGGCCAACGTCCTGACTTTC.

This clonotype came up many times. The CDR3 is CASRGTGKGEQYF. The CDR3 bases are TGTGCCAGCAGAGGTACAGGCAAGGGGGAGCAGTACTTC. V usage is TRBV28 and J usage is TRBJ2-7; a possible D gene is TRBD1 (5 bases). Germline values: CDR1 MDHEN, CDR2 SYDVKM. The CDR3 spans 13 residues. Trimming cost V 6 bases and J 7 bases, with 16 bases left between them.

The chain has TRBV30 and TRBJ2-1; D possibly corresponds to TRBD2 (5 bases). The CDR3 loop spans 13 amino acids. V lost 0 bases, J lost 3 bases, and 6 bases lay in between. Per the germline V gene, CDR1 is GTSNPN and CDR2 is SVGIG (reference sequence). Here the CDR3 reads CAWSVGDYNEQFF. The CDR3 DNA sequence: TGTGCCTGGAGTGTCGGGGACTACAATGAGCAGTTCTTC. The full variable domain, rest sourced from reference TRBV30 and TRBJ2-1, is SQTIHQWPATLVQPVGSPLSLECTVEGTSNPNLYWYRQAAGRGLQLLFYSVGIGQISSEVPQNLSASRPQDRQFILSSKKLLLSDSGFYLCAWSVGDYNEQFFGPGTRLTVL.

This clonotype was seen more than once but under ten times. The chain has TRBV4-3 and TRBJ1-2; a weak D match, TRBD1 (6 bases). This CDR3 contains 15 residues. V was shortened by 1 base and J by 5 bases, with 14 bases between the two germline ends. The germline CDR1 and CDR2 sequences are LGHNA and YSLEER. CDR3 protein: CASSQGPAGAYGYTF. For the CDR3, the DNA is TGCGCCAGCAGCCAAGGCCCTGCGGGGGCATATGGCTACACCTTC.

This clonotype was observed a few times. The chain uses TRBV20-1 and TRBJ1-5, with TRBD1 as a possible D gene (6 bases). CDR1 is DFQATT and CDR2 is SNEGSKA in the germline V gene (reference sequence). Between the trimmed V and J ends, which lost 6 bases and 3 bases, there was a span of 27 bases. The CDR3 loop spans 18 amino acids. CDR3 region: CSAIGSGTGGEINQPQHF. DNA of the CDR3: TGCAGTGCCATAGGTTCCGGGACGGGGGGCGAGATCAATCAGCCCCAGCATTTT.

This clonotype was found a few times. The chain has TRBV4-1 and TRBJ2-5, with TRBD1 matching over 10 bases. V was pared by 4 bases and J by 2 bases, with 7 bases of the junction left unmatched. Per germline, CDR1 MGHRA and CDR2 YSYEKL. The CDR3 runs 16 residues. CDR3: CASSRNPGQGQETQYF. The CDR3 DNA sequence: TGCGCCAGCAGCCGGAATCCGGGACAGGGGCAAGAGACCCAGTACTTC.

Comments on this clonotype: A much more abundant neighbour one base away suggests this may be a read error. This sequence joins TRBV5-5 and TRBJ2-1, with TRBD2 matching over 8 bases. V was pared by 3 bases and J by 9 bases, with 11 bases of the junction left unmatched. This CDR3 spans 15 amino acids. CDR1 and CDR2 from the germline V gene are SGHKS and YYEKEE (reference sequence). As DNA, the CDR3 is TGTGCCAGCAGCTGCGGGGCCGGGGGGGCAGGTGAGCAGTTCTTC. Translating gives CASSCGAGGAGEQFF.

This clonotype has ten or more counts. The chain joins TRBV3-1 to TRBJ2-1; D gene unclear. The CDR3 covers 12 residues. Germline CDR1 LGHDT, CDR2 YNNKEL (reference sequence). The V and J ends lost 0 bases and 12 bases respectively, with 9 bases between them. The CDR3 loop is CASSQDARSQFF. The CDR3, as DNA: TGTGCCAGCAGCCAAGATGCGAGGTCGCAGTTCTTC.

This clonotype was seen only a few times. The rearrangement links TRBV2 to TRBJ2-5; 9 bases agree with TRBD1. V shed 6 bases and J 5 bases; nucleotides not matched to a gene: 13. The CDR3 has 16 residues. Germline CDR1 SNHLY, CDR2 FYNNEI. CDR3 bases: TGTGCCAGCAGGACGCGCGGGACAGGGAGAGGGGAGACCCAGTACTTC. This gives the protein CASRTRGTGRGETQYF.

CDR3 loop: CASSVGRAGGQETQYF. The CDR3 DNA is TGTGCCAGCAGCGTAGGAAGAGCGGGGGGCCAAGAGACCCAGTACTTC. The chain combines TRBV9 with TRBJ2-5; 9 nucleotides align to TRBD2. This CDR3 has 16 residues. Per germline, CDR1 SGDLS and CDR2 YYNGEE. The trim removed 0 bases at V and 1 base at J, leaving 4 bases unmatched.